This TCR beta chain came from a study of T-cell reconstitution after alpha-beta-depleted transplantation in children. This CDR3 has 13 amino acids. V was pared by 2 bases and J by 13 bases, with 12 bases between. A library of TCRbeta sequences, prepared with unique molecular identifiers, was generated. Each CDR3 protein gets one entry after TCRdb re-called the PCR reads with MiXCR. This sample has hundreds of thousands of distinct CDR3 sequences, with over 15% found just once. The specimen comprised PBMCs from the stem cell graft donor, sampled from the stem cell graft. This chain links TRBV12-3 or TRBV12-4 with TRBJ1-6; TRBD1 is a possible D gene (5 bases). The sequence was obtained from a human donor who donated a stem cell graft to a child with acute myeloid leukemia. This CDR3 reads CASSLLGGDPLHF. The CDR3 bases are TGTGCCAGCAGTTTATTGGGGGGAGACCCCCTCCACTTT.